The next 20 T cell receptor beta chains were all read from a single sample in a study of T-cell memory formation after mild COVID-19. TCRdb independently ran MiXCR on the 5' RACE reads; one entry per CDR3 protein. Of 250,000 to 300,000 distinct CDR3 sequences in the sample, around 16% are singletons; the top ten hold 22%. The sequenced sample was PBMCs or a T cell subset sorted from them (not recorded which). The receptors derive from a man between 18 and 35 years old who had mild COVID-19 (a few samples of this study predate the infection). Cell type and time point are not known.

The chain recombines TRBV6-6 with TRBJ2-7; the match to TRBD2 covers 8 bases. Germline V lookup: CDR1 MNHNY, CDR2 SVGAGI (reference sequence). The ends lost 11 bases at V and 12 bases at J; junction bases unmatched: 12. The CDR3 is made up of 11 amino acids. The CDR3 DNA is TGTGCCTCCACGGGGGGGCAGGGGCGGTACTTC. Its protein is CASTGGQGRYF.

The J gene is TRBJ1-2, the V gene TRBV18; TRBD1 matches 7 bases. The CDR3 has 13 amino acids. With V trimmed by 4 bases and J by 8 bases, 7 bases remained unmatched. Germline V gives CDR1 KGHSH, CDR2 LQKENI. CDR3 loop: CASSLLGTDGYTF. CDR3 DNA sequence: TGTGCCAGCTCACTCCTGGGGACAGACGGCTACACCTTC.

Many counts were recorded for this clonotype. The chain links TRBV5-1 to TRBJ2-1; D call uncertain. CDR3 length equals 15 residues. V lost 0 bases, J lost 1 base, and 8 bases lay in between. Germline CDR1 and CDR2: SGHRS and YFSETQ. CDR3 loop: CASSLGGRSYNEQFF. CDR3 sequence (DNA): TGCGCCAGCAGCTTGGGGGGTAGATCCTACAATGAGCAGTTCTTC.

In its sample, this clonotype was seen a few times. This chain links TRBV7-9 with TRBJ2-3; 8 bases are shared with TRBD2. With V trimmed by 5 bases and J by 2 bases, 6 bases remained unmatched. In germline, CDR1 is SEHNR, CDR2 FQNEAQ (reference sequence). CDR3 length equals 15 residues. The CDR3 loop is CASSLSGLDTDTQYF. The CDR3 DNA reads TGTGCCAGCAGCCTATCGGGACTAGACACAGATACGCAGTATTTT.

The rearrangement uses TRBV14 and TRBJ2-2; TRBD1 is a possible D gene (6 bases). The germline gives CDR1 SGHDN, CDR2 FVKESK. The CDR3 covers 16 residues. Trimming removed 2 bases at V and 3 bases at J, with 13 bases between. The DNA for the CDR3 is TGTGCCAGCAGCCAATGGGACACTCGAGACACCGGGGAGCTGTTTTTT. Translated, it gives CASSQWDTRDTGELFF.

The CDR3, as DNA: TGTGCCAGCAGTTTATGGGGACAGGAGAACTCCTACGAGCAGTACTTC. Its translation: CASSLWGQENSYEQYF. The chain joins TRBV12-3 or TRBV12-4 to TRBJ2-7; 8 positions match TRBD1. The CDR3 sequence is 16 residues long. V was pared by 2 bases and J by 0 bases, with 6 bases of the junction left unmatched.

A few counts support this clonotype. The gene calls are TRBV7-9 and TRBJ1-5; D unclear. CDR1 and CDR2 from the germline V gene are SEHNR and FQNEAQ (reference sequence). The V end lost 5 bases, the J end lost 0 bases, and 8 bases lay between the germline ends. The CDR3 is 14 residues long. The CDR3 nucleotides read TGTGCCAGCAGCAAAGCGTATAGCAATCAGCCCCAGCATTTT. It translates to CASSKAYSNQPQHF.

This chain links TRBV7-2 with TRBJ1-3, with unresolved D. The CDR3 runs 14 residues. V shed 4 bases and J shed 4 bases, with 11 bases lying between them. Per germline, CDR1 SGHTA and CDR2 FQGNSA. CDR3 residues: CASSSRPSGNTIYF. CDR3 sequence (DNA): TGTGCCAGCAGCTCGCGACCGTCCGGAAACACCATATATTTT.

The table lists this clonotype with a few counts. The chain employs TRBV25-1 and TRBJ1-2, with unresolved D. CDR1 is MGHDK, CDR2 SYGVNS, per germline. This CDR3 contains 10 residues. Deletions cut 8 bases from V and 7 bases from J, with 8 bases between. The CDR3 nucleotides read TGTGCCAGCCGGGGAGTTGGCTACACCTTC. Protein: CASRGVGYTF.

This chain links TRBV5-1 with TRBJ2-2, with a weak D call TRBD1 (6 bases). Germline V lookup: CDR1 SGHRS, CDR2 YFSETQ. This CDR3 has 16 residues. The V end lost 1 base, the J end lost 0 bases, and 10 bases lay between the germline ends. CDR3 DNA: TGCGCCAGCAGCTTGACCGGGACATCGAACACCGGGGAGCTGTTTTTT. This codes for CASSLTGTSNTGELFF.

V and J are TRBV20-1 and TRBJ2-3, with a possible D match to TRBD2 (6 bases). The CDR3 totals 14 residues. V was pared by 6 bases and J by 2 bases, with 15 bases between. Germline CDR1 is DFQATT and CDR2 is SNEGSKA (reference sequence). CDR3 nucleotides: TGCAGTGCCCACCGCGCGGGGTACACAGATACGCAGTATTTT. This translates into CSAHRAGYTDTQYF.

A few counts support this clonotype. The CDR3 DNA follows: TGTGCCAGCAGCGTAGGAGCGGGGGCACAAGAGACCCAGTACTTC. Protein: CASSVGAGAQETQYF. The chain employs TRBV9 and TRBJ2-5; 8 positions agree with TRBD2. With 0 bases clipped from V and 2 bases from J, the junction kept 3 bases outside the gene matches. Germline V gene sequence: CDR1 SGDLS, CDR2 YYNGEE. The CDR3 totals 15 residues.

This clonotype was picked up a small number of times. The CDR3 DNA follows: TGTGCCAGCAGTCCGAAGGACAGAAGCACAGATACGCAGTATTTT. This translates into CASSPKDRSTDTQYF. This chain connects TRBV5-4 to TRBJ2-3; D is possibly TRBD1 (6 bases). The CDR3 runs to 15 residues. Germline-derived CDR1 and CDR2 are SGHNT and YYREEE (reference sequence). V dropped 5 bases and J dropped 0 bases, with 13 bases sitting between them.

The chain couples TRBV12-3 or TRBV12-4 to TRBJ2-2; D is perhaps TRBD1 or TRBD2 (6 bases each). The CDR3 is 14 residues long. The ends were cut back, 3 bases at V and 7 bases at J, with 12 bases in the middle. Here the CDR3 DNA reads TGTGCCAGCAGTTTGTACAGGGAGGACGGGGAGCTGTTTTTT. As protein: CASSLYREDGELFF.

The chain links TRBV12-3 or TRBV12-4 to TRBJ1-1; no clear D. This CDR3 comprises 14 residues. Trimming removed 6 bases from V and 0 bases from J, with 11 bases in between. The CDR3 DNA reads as TGTGCCAGCAGCCTCTCGACGGTGAACACTGAAGCTTTCTTT. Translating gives CASSLSTVNTEAFF.

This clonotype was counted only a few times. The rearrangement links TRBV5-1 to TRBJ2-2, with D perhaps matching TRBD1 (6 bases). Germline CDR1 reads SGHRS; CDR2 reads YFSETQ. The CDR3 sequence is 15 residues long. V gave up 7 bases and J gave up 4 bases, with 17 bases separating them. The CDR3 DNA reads TGCGCCAGCTCCGCAAGACAGGATCTCACCGGGGAGCTGTTTTTT. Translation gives CASSARQDLTGELFF.

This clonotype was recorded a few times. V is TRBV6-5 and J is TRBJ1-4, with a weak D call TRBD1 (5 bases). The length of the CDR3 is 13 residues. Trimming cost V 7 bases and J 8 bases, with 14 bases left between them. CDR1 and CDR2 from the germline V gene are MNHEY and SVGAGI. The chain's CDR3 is CASTMDRGEKLFF. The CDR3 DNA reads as TGTGCCAGCACCATGGATCGGGGGGAAAAACTGTTTTTT.

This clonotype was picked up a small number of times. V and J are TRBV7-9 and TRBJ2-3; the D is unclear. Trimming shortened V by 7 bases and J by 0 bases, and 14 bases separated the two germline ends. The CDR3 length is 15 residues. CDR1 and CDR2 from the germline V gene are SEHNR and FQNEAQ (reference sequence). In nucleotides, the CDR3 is TGTGCCAGCACTATCGGGTTGACTAGCACAGATACGCAGTATTTT. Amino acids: CASTIGLTSTDTQYF.

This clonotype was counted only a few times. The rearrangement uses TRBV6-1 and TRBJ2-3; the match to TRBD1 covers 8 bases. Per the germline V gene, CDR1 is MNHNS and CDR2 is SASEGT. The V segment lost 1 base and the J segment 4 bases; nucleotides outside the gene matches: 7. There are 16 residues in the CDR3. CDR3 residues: CASSEVGQGGPDTQYF. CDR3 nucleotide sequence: TGTGCCAGCAGTGAAGTTGGACAGGGTGGTCCAGATACGCAGTATTTT.

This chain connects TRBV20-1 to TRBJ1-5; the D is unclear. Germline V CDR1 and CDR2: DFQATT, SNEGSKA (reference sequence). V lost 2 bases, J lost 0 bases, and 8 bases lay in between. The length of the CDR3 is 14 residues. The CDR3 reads CSARQEFSNQPQHF. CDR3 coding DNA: TGCAGTGCTAGACAGGAGTTTAGCAATCAGCCCCAGCATTTT.